The TCR beta chain described here comes from a study of memory CD4+ T cells and cytomegalovirus serostatus. As for the study in general: This sample comes from healthy Belgian adults, about 10 CMV seropositive, 24 seronegative.

This clone occurred once. Its antigen remains unknown. Clones were sequenced by immunoSEQ multiplex PCR, and TCRdb holds only the in-frame ones, with some missing. The sample carries some 48,000 clones, around 82% recorded once. The CDR3 contains 14 residues. Germline CDR1 SGHRS, CDR2 YFSETQ. The V end was cut by 3 bases, the J end by 8 bases, with 17 bases between. Regarding the study as a whole: Repertoires predicted CMV serostatus with median bootstrapped AUC of 0.95. Each of 65 to 75 CMV-associated TCRbeta sequences occurred in one to five individuals.

The sort gate was single viable CD3+CD4+CD8-CD45RO+ cells for memory CD4+ T cells. The chain is built from TRBV5-1 and TRBJ1-1, with D maybe TRBD1 (6 bases). The source material was memory CD4+ T cells from blood. The sequence derives from an adult in good health and CMV-seronegative. The CDR3 loop reads CASSYKGAGTEAFF. For the CDR3, the DNA is TGCGCCAGCAGCTATAAGGGCGCCGGGACAGAAGCTTTCTTT.